This TCR beta chain emerged from a study of T cell repertoires in cytomegalovirus infection. Study in general: From public TCR beta signatures came an indication of both CMV infection and matching HLA type.

Study-wide points: Summed frequency of shared TCR beta families picked out CMV carriers who also had the relevant HLA. CMV-specific HLA-C-restricted TCR beta clonotypes dominated the ex vivo response.

TCRdb recomputed calls from the reads with MiXCR, one row per CDR3 protein. Here the sample spans approximately 400,000 distinct CDR3 sequences, roughly 31% being singletons. To note about this clonotype: The target antigen is unknown.

CDR3 length equals 11 residues. Trimming removed 4 bases at V and 8 bases at J, with 5 bases between. Germline V gives CDR1 MGHRA, CDR2 YSYEKL. The V and J genes are TRBV4-1 and TRBJ1-4, with D perhaps matching TRBD1 (5 bases). Sequenced: PBMCs. This receptor was obtained from a human donor in good health (CMV status not recorded). Some clones in this sample may be carry-over from other donors' samples. In DNA, the CDR3 is TGCGCCAGCAGCCGGGGCGAAAAACTGTTTTTT. The encoded protein is CASSRGEKLFF.